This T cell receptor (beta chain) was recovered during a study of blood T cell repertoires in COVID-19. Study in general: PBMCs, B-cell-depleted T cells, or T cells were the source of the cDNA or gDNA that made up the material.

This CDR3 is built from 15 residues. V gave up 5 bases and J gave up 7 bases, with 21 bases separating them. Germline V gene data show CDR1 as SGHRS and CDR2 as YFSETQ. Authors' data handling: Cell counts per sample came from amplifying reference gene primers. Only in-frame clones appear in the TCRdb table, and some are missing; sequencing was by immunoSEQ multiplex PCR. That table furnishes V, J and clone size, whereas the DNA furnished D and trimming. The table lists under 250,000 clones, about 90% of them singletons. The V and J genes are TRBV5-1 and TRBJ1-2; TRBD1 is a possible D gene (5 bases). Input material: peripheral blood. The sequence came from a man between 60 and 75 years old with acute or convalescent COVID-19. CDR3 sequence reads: CASRPDRGRGIGYTF. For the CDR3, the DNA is TGCGCCAGCAGGCCCGACCGTGGGAGGGGTATTGGCTACACCTTC.